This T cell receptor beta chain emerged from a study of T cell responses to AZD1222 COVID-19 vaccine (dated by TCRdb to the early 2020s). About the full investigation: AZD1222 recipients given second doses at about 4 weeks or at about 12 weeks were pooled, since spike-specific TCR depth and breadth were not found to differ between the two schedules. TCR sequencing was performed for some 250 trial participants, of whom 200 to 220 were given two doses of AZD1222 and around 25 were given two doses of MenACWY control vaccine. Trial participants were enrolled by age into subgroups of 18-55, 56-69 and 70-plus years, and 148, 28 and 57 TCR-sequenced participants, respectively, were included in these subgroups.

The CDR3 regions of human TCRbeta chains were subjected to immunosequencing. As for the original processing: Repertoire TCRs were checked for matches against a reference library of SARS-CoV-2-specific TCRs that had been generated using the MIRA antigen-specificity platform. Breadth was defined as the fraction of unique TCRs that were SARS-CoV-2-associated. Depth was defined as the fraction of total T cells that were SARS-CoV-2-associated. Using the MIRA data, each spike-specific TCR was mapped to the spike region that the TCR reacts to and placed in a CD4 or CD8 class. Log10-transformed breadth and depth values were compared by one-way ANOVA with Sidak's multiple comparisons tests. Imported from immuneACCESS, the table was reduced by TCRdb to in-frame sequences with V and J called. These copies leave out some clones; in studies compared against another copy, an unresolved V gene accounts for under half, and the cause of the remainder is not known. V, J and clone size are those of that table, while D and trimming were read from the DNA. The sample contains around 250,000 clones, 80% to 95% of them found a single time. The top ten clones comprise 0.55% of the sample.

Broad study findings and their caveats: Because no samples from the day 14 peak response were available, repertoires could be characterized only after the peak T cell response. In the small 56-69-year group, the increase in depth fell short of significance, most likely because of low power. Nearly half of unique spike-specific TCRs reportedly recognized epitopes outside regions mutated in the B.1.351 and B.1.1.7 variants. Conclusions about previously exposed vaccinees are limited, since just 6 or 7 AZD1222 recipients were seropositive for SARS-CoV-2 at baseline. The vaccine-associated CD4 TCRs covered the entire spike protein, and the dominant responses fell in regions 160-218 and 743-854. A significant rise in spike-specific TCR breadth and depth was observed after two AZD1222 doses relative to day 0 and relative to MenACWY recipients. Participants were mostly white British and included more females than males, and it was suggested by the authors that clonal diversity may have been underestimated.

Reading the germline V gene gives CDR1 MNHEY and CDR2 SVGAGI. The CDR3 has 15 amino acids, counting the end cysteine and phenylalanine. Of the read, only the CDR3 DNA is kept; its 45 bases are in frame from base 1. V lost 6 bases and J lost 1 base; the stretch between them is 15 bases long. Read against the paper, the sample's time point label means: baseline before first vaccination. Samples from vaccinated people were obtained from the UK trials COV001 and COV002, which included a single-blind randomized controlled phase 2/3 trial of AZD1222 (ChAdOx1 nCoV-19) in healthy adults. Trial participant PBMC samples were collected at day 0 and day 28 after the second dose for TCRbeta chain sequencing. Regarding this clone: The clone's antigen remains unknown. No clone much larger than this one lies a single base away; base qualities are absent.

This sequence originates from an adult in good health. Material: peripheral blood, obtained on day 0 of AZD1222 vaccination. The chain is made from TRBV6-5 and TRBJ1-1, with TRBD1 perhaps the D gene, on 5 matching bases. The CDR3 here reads CASSLFWDPNTEAFF. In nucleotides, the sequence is TGTGCCAGCAGCCTTTTTTGGGACCCGAACACTGAAGCTTTCTTT.